The 31 T cell receptor beta chains listed next were all sequenced from one sample in a study of cytomegalovirus exposure and HLA in healthy donors. The table came from immunoSEQ multiplex PCR; TCRdb's copy has only in-frame clones and leaves some out. The sample records over 200,000 clones, around 88% being singletons. The material sequenced was PBMCs. These receptors came from a woman aged 18-29 years in good health and CMV-seronegative.

This clone has just a few counts. The gene calls are TRBV21-1 and TRBJ2-7; the table names TRBD1, a call not compared with the DNA. TRBV21-1 is marked as a pseudogene. This CDR3 has 12 amino acids. In nucleotides, the CDR3 is TGTGCCAGCACAGGGACAACCTACGAGCAGTACTTC. Translation: CASTGTTYEQYF.

The count of this clone is one. The rearrangement links TRBV5-6 to TRBJ2-7; unclear D gene. The CDR3 runs 12 residues. Trimming shortened V by 1 base and J by 6 bases, and 8 bases separated the two germline ends. Germline V gene data show CDR1 as SGHDT and CDR2 as YYEEEE. CDR3 region: CASSLSPFEQYF. The CDR3 coding sequence is TGTGCCAGCAGCTTGTCCCCTTTCGAGCAGTACTTC. Using reference TRBV5-6 and TRBJ2-7 for the parts outside the CDR3, the full variable domain is DAGVTQSPTHLIKTRGQQVTLRCSPKSGHDTVSWYQQALGQGPQFIFQYYEEEERQRGNFPDRFSGHQFPNYSSELNVNALLLGDSALYLCASSLSPFEQYFGPGTRLTVT.

This chain uses TRBV28 with TRBJ2-7, with TRBD2 matching 9 bases. The V gene end was trimmed by 5 bases and the J gene end by 4 bases; junction bases not matched to a gene: 9. The germline CDR1 and CDR2 sequences are MDHEN and SYDVKM. The CDR3 totals 15 residues. The CDR3 spells CASSDASGKTYEQYF. The CDR3 bases are TGTGCCAGCAGTGACGCTAGCGGGAAGACGTACGAGCAGTACTTC.

This clone was recorded only once. The chain recombines TRBV4-1 with TRBJ2-3, with 12 bases matching TRBD2. The V segment lost 1 base and the J segment 1 base; nucleotides outside the gene matches: 6. The length of the CDR3 is 18 residues. CDR1 and CDR2 (germline): MGHRA, YSYEKL. The CDR3 DNA follows: TGCGCCAGCAGCCAAGGTCTAGCGGGAGGGCCGGGCACAGATACGCAGTATTTT. Translated: CASSQGLAGGPGTDTQYF.

The chain combines TRBV5-1 with TRBJ1-1, with D perhaps matching TRBD1 (5 bases). The CDR3 sequence is 15 residues long. V was cut by 1 base and J by 2 bases, with 12 bases left in between. Germline V gene lookup returns CDR1 SGHRS and CDR2 YFSETQ. CDR3 sequence reads: CASSLPTAANTEAFF. The CDR3, as DNA: TGCGCCAGCAGCTTGCCGACAGCCGCAAACACTGAAGCTTTCTTT.

In DNA, the CDR3 is TGTGCCAGCAGTTCGACAGAGAACACCGGGGAGCTGTTTTTT. Translating it yields CASSSTENTGELFF. V is TRBV27 and J is TRBJ2-2; a possible D gene is TRBD1 (5 bases). Trimming stripped 4 bases from V and 1 base from J, with 7 bases between. Germline-derived CDR1 and CDR2 are MNHEY and SMNVEV (reference sequence). The CDR3 is 14 residues long.

This chain links TRBV4-2 with TRBJ2-1, with a weak D call TRBD2 (6 bases). This CDR3 comprises 15 residues. Germline CDR1 is LGHNA and CDR2 is YNFKEQ. Trimming cost V 6 bases and J 10 bases, with 22 bases left between them. The CDR3 is CASRRTGRPGSEQFF. CDR3 DNA sequence: TGTGCCAGCAGGAGAACTGGGAGGCCCGGGAGCGAGCAGTTCTTC.

This clone was detected only a few times. The CDR3 DNA is TGTGCCAGCAGTGAAGCCCCGCAGGGGAACTATGGCTACACCTTC. Translating gives CASSEAPQGNYGYTF. The chain joins TRBV2 to TRBJ1-2, with D perhaps matching TRBD1 (6 bases). The CDR3 has 15 residues. Trimming stripped 0 bases from V and 2 bases from J, with 10 bases between. Germline CDR1 and CDR2: SNHLY and FYNNEI. Filled out from reference TRBV2 and TRBJ1-2, the complete variable domain reads EPEVTQTPSHQVTQMGQEVILRCVPISNHLYFYWYRQILGQKVEFLVSFYNNEISEKSEIFDDQFSVERPDGSNFTLKIRSTKLEDSAMYFCASSEAPQGNYGYTFGSGTRLTVV.

The chain joins TRBV6-5 to TRBJ1-1, with D perhaps TRBD1 (6 bases). Germline loops: CDR1 MNHEY, CDR2 SVGAGI. Trimming cost V 5 bases and J 1 base, with 14 bases left between them. This CDR3 has 15 residues. In DNA form, the CDR3 reads TGTGCCAGCAGTATCTCACAGGGTTCGAACACTGAAGCTTTCTTT. It encodes CASSISQGSNTEAFF.

The chain employs TRBV7-9 and TRBJ2-7, with D perhaps TRBD2 (5 bases). Germline V gene lookup returns CDR1 SEHNR and CDR2 FQNEAQ (reference sequence). The CDR3 covers 13 residues. V was trimmed by 4 bases and J by 7 bases, leaving 14 bases between them. The CDR3 protein is CASSSDDGGEQYF. CDR3 nucleotide sequence: TGTGCCAGCAGCTCGGACGATGGCGGGGAGCAGTACTTC.

The V call is TRBV5-4, the J call TRBJ1-2; D is unclear. The CDR3 loop spans 13 amino acids. CDR1 SGHNT and CDR2 YYREEE come from the germline V gene (reference sequence). Trimming removed 6 bases from V and 7 bases from J, with 16 bases in between. The CDR3 sequence: CASTRYFGGGYTF. The CDR3 DNA reads as TGTGCCAGCACTAGGTACTTCGGTGGTGGCTACACCTTC.

The CDR3 sequence: CAWSGVGSGMGGYEQYF. Here the CDR3 DNA reads TGTGCCTGGAGTGGGGTTGGTAGCGGGATGGGTGGGTACGAGCAGTACTTC. This chain links TRBV30 with TRBJ2-7; 8 bases align to TRBD2. The CDR3 is 17 residues long. Germline CDR1 is GTSNPN and CDR2 is SVGIG (reference sequence). The V segment lost 1 base and the J segment 4 bases; nucleotides outside the gene matches: 15.

This rearrangement joins TRBV2 to TRBJ2-2, with 7 bases lining up with TRBD1. The CDR3 covers 14 residues. The ends lost 5 bases at V and 3 bases at J; junction bases unmatched: 3. Germline CDR1 reads SNHLY; CDR2 reads FYNNEI. CDR3 protein: CASSPGTDTGELFF. The CDR3 DNA follows: TGTGCCAGCAGTCCCGGGACAGACACCGGGGAGCTGTTTTTT. The complete variable domain, with remaining parts taken from reference TRBV2 and TRBJ2-2, reads EPEVTQTPSHQVTQMGQEVILRCVPISNHLYFYWYRQILGQKVEFLVSFYNNEISEKSEIFDDQFSVERPDGSNFTLKIRSTKLEDSAMYFCASSPGTDTGELFFGEGSRLTVL.

The chain recombines TRBV28 with TRBJ2-7; 15 nucleotides match TRBD2. The length of the CDR3 is 24 residues. V shed 3 bases and J 4 bases; nucleotides not matched to a gene: 28. From germline, CDR1 is MDHEN and CDR2 SYDVKM. The CDR3 reads CASSFPPLGQGAMWTSGRGYEQYF. CDR3 DNA: TGTGCCAGCAGTTTCCCACCCCTGGGACAGGGGGCCATGTGGACTAGCGGGAGGGGGTACGAGCAGTACTTC.

V and J are TRBV5-6 and TRBJ1-3, with TRBD1 matching over 9 bases. The CDR3 totals 18 residues. The V and J ends lost 0 bases and 0 bases, in that order; junction bases with no gene match: 7. Germline CDR1 reads SGHDT; CDR2 reads YYEEEE. CDR3 region: CASSLGGTGTYSGNTIYF. In DNA, the CDR3 is TGTGCCAGCAGCTTGGGGGGGACAGGGACATACTCTGGAAACACCATATATTTT.

This clone came up once. The chain couples TRBV5-5 to TRBJ2-1, with D perhaps matching TRBD1 (6 bases). The germline CDR1 and CDR2 sequences are SGHKS and YYEKEE (reference sequence). This CDR3 region has 16 residues. The V end lost 1 base, the J end lost 7 bases, and 18 bases lay between the germline ends. CDR3 bases: TGTGCCAGCAGCTTGTTCGGCCAGAGGGGGTCTAATGAGCAGTTCTTC. As protein: CASSLFGQRGSNEQFF. Full variable domain (rest looked up from reference TRBV5-5 and TRBJ2-1): DAGVTQSPTHLIKTRGQQVTLRCSPISGHKSVSWYQQVLGQGPQFIFQYYEKEERGRGNFPDRFSARQFPNYSSELNVNALLLGDSALYLCASSLFGQRGSNEQFFGPGTRLTVL.

This CDR3 reads CASSPTSGRGTYNEQFF. CDR3 sequence (DNA): TGTGCCAGCAGCCCGACTAGCGGGAGAGGGACCTACAATGAGCAGTTCTTC. The rearrangement uses TRBV7-6 and TRBJ2-1; 12 nucleotides line up with TRBD2. The CDR3 extends over 17 amino acids. Germline trimming cut 5 bases from V and 2 bases from J; bases unmatched to any gene: 7. CDR1 and CDR2 from the germline V gene are SGHVS and FNYEAQ.

The chain joins TRBV28 to TRBJ2-7, with 9 bases aligning to TRBD1. The CDR3 sequence is 15 residues long. The trim removed 5 bases at V and 3 bases at J, leaving 8 bases unmatched. From germline, CDR1 is MDHEN and CDR2 SYDVKM. In DNA, the CDR3 is TGTGCCAGCAGTCGGACAGGGGTAAGTGGCTACGAGCAGTACTTC. Its protein product is CASSRTGVSGYEQYF. Filled out from reference TRBV28 and TRBJ2-7, the complete variable domain reads DVKVTQSSRYLVKRTGEKVFLECVQDMDHENMFWYRQDPGLGLRLIYFSYDVKMKEKGDIPEGYSVSREKKERFSLILESASTNQTSMYLCASSRTGVSGYEQYFGPGTRLTVT.

The chain combines TRBV6-1 with TRBJ2-7; a weak D match, TRBD1 (6 bases). V gave up 4 bases and J gave up 1 base, with 11 bases separating them. CDR3 length: 14 residues. Germline assignment: CDR1 MNHNS and CDR2 SASEGT. The CDR3 loop is CASSAAGESYEQYF. For the CDR3, the DNA is TGTGCCAGCAGTGCTGCAGGGGAATCCTACGAGCAGTACTTC.

Written as DNA, the CDR3 is TGCGCCAGCAGCTTTTGGGAGGTCGCAAACAATGAGCAGTTCTTC. It specifies CASSFWEVANNEQFF. The chain has TRBV5-1 and TRBJ2-1; tentative D call: TRBD2 (6 bases). CDR3 size: 15 residues. Germline CDR1 and CDR2: SGHRS and YFSETQ. Trimming left V 2 bases short and J 5 bases short, with 14 bases between.

The chain combines TRBV6-5 with TRBJ2-5; a possible D gene is TRBD2 (6 bases). CDR1 and CDR2 from the germline V gene are MNHEY and SVGAGI. CDR3 size: 13 residues. The V and J ends lost 2 bases and 4 bases respectively, with 8 bases between them. The CDR3 DNA sequence: TGTGCCAGCAGTTACAACGGGGGAGAGACCCAGTACTTC. It translates to CASSYNGGETQYF.

The chain links TRBV5-1 to TRBJ2-3, with TRBD1 matching over 8 bases. This CDR3 comprises 16 residues. Trimming cost V 0 bases and J 3 bases; bases outside gene matches: 6. CDR1 is SGHRS, CDR2 YFSETQ, per germline. This CDR3 reads CASSLVGQGVTDTQYF. CDR3 coding DNA: TGCGCCAGCAGCTTGGTCGGACAGGGCGTAACAGATACGCAGTATTTT. Complete variable domain (other parts from reference TRBV5-1 and TRBJ2-3): KAGVTQTPRYLIKTRGQQVTLSCSPISGHRSVSWYQQTPGQGLQFLFEYFSETQRNKGNFPGRFSGRQFSNSRSEMNVSTLELGDSALYLCASSLVGQGVTDTQYFGPGTRLTVL.

The rearrangement joins TRBV2 to TRBJ1-2; maybe TRBD1 (6 bases). In germline, CDR1 is SNHLY, CDR2 FYNNEI. The CDR3 is 13 residues long. Deletions cut 8 bases from V and 4 bases from J, with 14 bases between. CDR3 nucleotide sequence: TGTGCCAGCGCCCTGACAGGAAGCTATGGCTACACCTTC. This sequence encodes CASALTGSYGYTF.

This chain joins TRBV29-1 and TRBJ2-5; 8 bases align to TRBD2. V lost 4 bases and J lost 2; bases outside the gene matches: 6. The CDR3 runs to 14 residues. Germline V gives CDR1 SQVTM, CDR2 ANQGSEA. The CDR3 loop is CSVVPSGPQETQYF. The CDR3, as DNA: TGCAGCGTTGTCCCTAGCGGGCCACAAGAGACCCAGTACTTC.

The genes are TRBV19 and TRBJ1-1, with 7 bases that match TRBD1. After removal of 6 bases from V and 1 base from J, the junction contained 5 bases not matched to a gene. The CDR3 totals 14 residues. CDR1 and CDR2 (germline): LNHDA, SQIVND (reference sequence). This chain's CDR3 is CASRTNRGNTEAFF. The CDR3 nucleotides are TGTGCCAGTAGAACCAACAGGGGGAACACTGAAGCTTTCTTT.

This chain connects TRBV19 to TRBJ2-2; D is possibly TRBD1 (6 bases). CDR3 length equals 16 residues. Germline V CDR1 and CDR2: LNHDA, SQIVND (reference sequence). Deletions cut 4 bases from V and 2 bases from J, with 14 bases between. The CDR3 coding sequence is TGTGCCAGTAGTAAAACCGGGACAATCAACACCGGGGAGCTGTTTTTT. This translates into CASSKTGTINTGELFF.

The chain has TRBV9 and TRBJ2-1; 15 bases match TRBD2. J was trimmed by 3 bases and V by 4 bases; bases with no gene match: 8. The CDR3 runs 18 residues. Per the germline V gene, CDR1 is SGDLS and CDR2 is YYNGEE. CDR3 protein: CASSTWGGLAGGYNEQFF. The CDR3 coding sequence is TGTGCCAGCAGCACTTGGGGGGGACTAGCGGGAGGCTACAATGAGCAGTTCTTC.

This chain joins TRBV27 and TRBJ2-7; D not resolved. The CDR3 consists of 13 residues. The V end was cut by 1 base, the J end by 3 bases, with 7 bases between. Per germline, CDR1 MNHEY and CDR2 SMNVEV (reference sequence). CDR3 amino acids: CASSLWAGYEQYF. CDR3 coding DNA: TGTGCCAGCAGTTTATGGGCAGGCTACGAGCAGTACTTC.

V gene TRBV29-1 combines with J gene TRBJ2-2, with D possibly TRBD2 on 7 matching bases. Germline V gene lookup returns CDR1 SQVTM and CDR2 ANQGSEA. CDR3 length: 12 residues. The CDR3 sequence is CSYRGATGELFF. CDR3 coding DNA: TGCAGTTACCGGGGGGCTACCGGGGAGCTGTTTTTT.

CDR3 DNA sequence: TGTGCCAGCAGCTTATTTGGAAGTAGGGGATATGGGACCCAGTACTTC. It encodes CASSLFGSRGYGTQYF. The chain joins TRBV7-2 to TRBJ2-5; a weak D match, TRBD1 (5 bases). V gave up 2 bases and J gave up 7 bases, with 20 bases separating them. From germline, CDR1 is SGHTA and CDR2 FQGNSA. This CDR3 contains 16 residues.

The rearrangement links TRBV2 to TRBJ2-3; 10 bases agree with TRBD2. V trimming: 7 bases; J trimming: 0 bases; junction bases outside the gene matches: 7. The germline V gene has CDR1 SNHLY and CDR2 FYNNEI. This CDR3 spans 16 amino acids. The DNA of the CDR3 is TGTGCCAGCATGGAACTAGCGGGGACTAGCACAGATACGCAGTATTTT. Translated: CASMELAGTSTDTQYF.